Detailed here is one T cell receptor beta chain. Losses at the gene ends were 2 bases for V and 5 bases for J; bases not matched to a gene: 2. Germline assignment: CDR1 SGHTA and CDR2 FQGTGA. This CDR3 is 13 amino acids long. The study ran its PCR with 60 Vbeta and 13 Jbeta primers. Clones were sequenced by immunoSEQ multiplex PCR, and TCRdb holds only the in-frame ones, with some missing. The sample has some 150,000 clones, around 79% seen once. The sample is drawn from a study of cytomegalovirus exposure and HLA in healthy donors. Sequenced input: PBMCs. The rearrangement links TRBV7-3 to TRBJ2-5; 7 bases are shared with TRBD2. The source of this sequence is a middle-aged man in good health and CMV-seropositive. The CDR3 loop reads CASSLWGGETQYF. DNA of the CDR3: TGTGCCAGCAGCTTATGGGGAGGGGAGACCCAGTACTTC.